One and the same sample provided the 18 T cell receptor beta chains below, sequenced in a study of blood T cell repertoires in COVID-19. TCRdb keeps only in-frame clones here, not all; method: immunoSEQ multiplex PCR. The sample has 15,000 to 20,000 clones; 85% to 90% are singletons. Sequenced: peripheral blood. The receptors stem from a human donor in a cohort sampled during active COVID-19.

This clone was seen once. V and J are TRBV6-5 and TRBJ1-2; 7 bases fit TRBD1. The length of the CDR3 is 15 residues. Germline V lookup: CDR1 MNHEY, CDR2 SVGAGI. The trim removed 0 bases at V and 4 bases at J, leaving 5 bases unmatched. The CDR3 spells CASSYSKGAGYGYTF. Here the CDR3 DNA reads TGTGCCAGCAGTTACTCGAAGGGGGCGGGCTATGGCTACACCTTC.

The table lists this clone with a count of one. The V and J genes are TRBV7-9 and TRBJ1-3; 8 bases match TRBD1. V shed 1 base, J shed 3 bases, and the junction held 5 bases outside the gene matches. The germline CDR1 and CDR2 sequences are SEHNR and FQNEAQ (reference sequence). CDR3 length equals 16 residues. CDR3 loop: CASSLEAGGFGNTIYF. The CDR3 coding sequence is TGTGCCAGCAGCTTAGAGGCAGGGGGCTTTGGAAACACCATATATTTT.

J is TRBJ2-7 and V is TRBV28; 7 bases line up with TRBD1. Germline V CDR1 and CDR2: MDHEN, SYDVKM. J lost 7 bases, V lost 5 bases, and 11 bases had no gene match. This CDR3 contains 14 residues. In nucleotides, the CDR3 is TGTGCCAGCAGTCCCAGCCTTACAGGGGAGGAGCAGTACTTC. It codes for CASSPSLTGEEQYF.

V is TRBV7-8 and J is TRBJ1-2; no clear D. The V end was cut by 1 base, the J end by 4 bases, with 13 bases between. The CDR3 covers 15 residues. Germline CDR1 SGHVS, CDR2 FQNEAQ. CDR3 in DNA: TGTGCCAGCAGCTTAGGCGGGGTTCTTCCCTATGGCTACACCTTC. It is translated as CASSLGGVLPYGYTF.

In this sample, this clone turned up a few times. This sequence joins TRBV9 and TRBJ2-2; the D is unclear. The CDR3 has 12 residues. The V gene lost 3 bases and the J gene lost 8 bases, with 8 bases spanning the gap. Germline CDR1 is SGDLS and CDR2 is YYNGEE. As DNA, the CDR3 is TGTGCCAGCAGCGCCAGGTGGGGGGAGCTGTTTTTT. Amino acids: CASSARWGELFF.

The gene calls are TRBV11-1 and TRBJ2-1; D possibly corresponds to TRBD1 (6 bases). The CDR3 runs to 12 residues. The germline gives CDR1 SGHAT, CDR2 FQDESV (reference sequence). V was shortened by 4 bases and J by 10 bases, with 11 bases between the two germline ends. The CDR3 here is CASSSQDREQFF. The CDR3 DNA reads as TGTGCCAGCAGCTCACAAGACAGGGAGCAGTTCTTC.

The gene calls are TRBV18 and TRBJ2-3; 8 nucleotides line up with TRBD2. V gave up 3 bases and J gave up 4 bases; unmatched junction bases: 3. CDR1 is KGHSH and CDR2 is LQKENI in the germline V gene. This CDR3 has 14 residues. CDR3 in DNA: TGTGCCAGCTCACCTCGGGGGGGCGCAGATACGCAGTATTTT. This codes for CASSPRGGADTQYF.

The chain joins TRBV28 to TRBJ1-6; no definite D call. The CDR3 has 13 residues. Between the trimmed V and J ends, which lost 6 bases and 8 bases, there was a span of 11 bases. Germline CDR1 is MDHEN and CDR2 is SYDVKM. For the CDR3, the DNA is TGTGCCAGCAGGACCCGTGCGGATTCACCCCTCCACTTT. This gives the protein CASRTRADSPLHF. The full variable domain, completed using reference TRBV28 and TRBJ1-6, is DVKVTQSSRYLVKRTGEKVFLECVQDMDHENMFWYRQDPGLGLRLIYFSYDVKMKEKGDIPEGYSVSREKKERFSLILESASTNQTSMYLCASRTRADSPLHFGNGTRLTVT.

This clone was recorded only once. The rearrangement uses TRBV11-2 and TRBJ2-7; unclear D gene. The CDR3 is made up of 17 amino acids. The V gene lost 1 base and the J gene lost 7 bases, with 23 bases spanning the gap. CDR1 and CDR2 (germline): SGHAT, FQNNGV. The CDR3 coding sequence is TGTGCCAGCAGCTTAGTTATCCAAGGATTCGAACTAAAGGAGCAGTACTTC. Translating it yields CASSLVIQGFELKEQYF.

The chain recombines TRBV11-1 with TRBJ2-3, with TRBD1 as a possible D gene (6 bases). There are 14 residues in the CDR3. Germline CDR1 is SGHAT and CDR2 is FQDESV (reference sequence). V was clipped by 4 bases and J by 8 bases, with 16 bases between them. CDR3 DNA: TGTGCCAGCAGCTCCCGGACAGAAACGGCTACGCAGTATTTT. Amino acids: CASSSRTETATQYF.

The V call is TRBV6-6, the J call TRBJ1-1, with TRBD1 as a possible D gene (5 bases). The CDR3 consists of 15 residues. Trimming removed 2 bases from V and 0 bases from J, with 10 bases in between. Germline V gene lookup returns CDR1 MNHNY and CDR2 SVGAGI (reference sequence). CDR3 residues: CASSYRGRMNTEAFF. The CDR3 DNA follows: TGTGCCAGCAGTTACAGGGGCAGGATGAACACTGAAGCTTTCTTT.

The chain recombines TRBV5-1 with TRBJ2-7, with D unresolved. Trimming left V 1 base short and J 0 bases short, with 5 bases between. Germline V lookup: CDR1 SGHRS, CDR2 YFSETQ. This CDR3 has 13 amino acids. CDR3 in DNA: TGCGCCAGCAGCTTGACAGACTCCTACGAGCAGTACTTC. Protein product: CASSLTDSYEQYF.

The CDR3 loop reads CASSDRENSYNEQFF. DNA of the CDR3: TGTGCCAGCAGTGACCGGGAGAACTCCTACAATGAGCAGTTCTTC. V is TRBV25-1 and J is TRBJ2-1; a weak D match, TRBD2 (6 bases). V gave up 3 bases and J gave up 0 bases, with 9 bases separating them. The CDR3 runs to 15 residues. Per germline, CDR1 MGHDK and CDR2 SYGVNS.

The J gene is TRBJ1-1, the V gene TRBV19; TRBD1 aligns across 8 bases. This CDR3 is built from 15 residues. Germline CDR1 reads LNHDA; CDR2 reads SQIVND (reference sequence). With 7 bases clipped from V and 2 bases from J, the junction kept 9 bases outside the gene matches. The CDR3 protein is CASTPTGQGNTEAFF. The CDR3 nucleotides read TGTGCCAGTACCCCTACCGGACAGGGTAACACTGAAGCTTTCTTT.

V usage is TRBV7-8 and J usage is TRBJ1-2, with 8 bases aligning to TRBD1. The CDR3 runs to 14 residues. V lost 3 bases to trimming and J lost 5 bases; unmatched junction nucleotides: 5. CDR1 SGHVS and CDR2 FQNEAQ come from the germline V gene. CDR3 loop: CASSLGTGGYGYTF. As DNA, the CDR3 is TGTGCCAGCAGCTTGGGTACAGGGGGGTATGGCTACACCTTC.

The chain's CDR3 is CATHPLAGTGELFF. For the CDR3, the DNA is TGTGCCACCCACCCGCTAGCGGGGACCGGGGAGCTGTTTTTT. The rearrangement joins TRBV19 to TRBJ2-2; TRBD2 matches at 9 bases. With 10 bases clipped from V and 5 bases from J, the junction kept 8 bases outside the gene matches. The CDR3 contains 14 residues. Germline loops: CDR1 LNHDA, CDR2 SQIVND (reference sequence).

The chain couples TRBV4-1 to TRBJ1-5; 7 nucleotides agree with TRBD1. CDR3 length: 16 amino acids. Trimming at V came to 0 bases and at J to 6 bases, leaving 8 bases not matched to a gene. CDR1 is MGHRA and CDR2 is YSYEKL in the germline V gene. The CDR3 reads CASSQEDRDISQPQHF. The CDR3 DNA sequence: TGCGCCAGCAGCCAAGAAGACAGGGATATTAGTCAGCCCCAGCATTTT.

This rearrangement joins TRBV7-8 to TRBJ1-2; 11 bases align to TRBD1. The CDR3 consists of 17 residues. V dropped 0 bases and J dropped 4; count of bases not matched to a gene: 7. Germline V gene sequence: CDR1 SGHVS, CDR2 FQNEAQ. In nucleotides, the CDR3 is TGTGCCAGCAGCTTAGCCCCCCCGGGACAGGGGGTCTATGGCTACACCTTC. Translating gives CASSLAPPGQGVYGYTF.